The 20 T cell receptor beta chains presented below share a single source sample, sequenced in a study of cytomegalovirus exposure and HLA in healthy donors. The PCR contained 60 Vbeta and 13 Jbeta primers. Here immunoSEQ multiplex PCR was the method, and the copy in TCRdb shows in-frame clones only, minus some. The table shows some 120,000 clones, with over 75% occurring only once. Sample: PBMCs. The origin of the receptors is a human donor in good health.

For the CDR3, the DNA is TGTGCCAGCAGCTTAGACGGGACAGTTGAAGCTTTCTTT. The encoded protein is CASSLDGTVEAFF. The chain links TRBV7-8 to TRBJ1-1, with TRBD1 matching 7 bases. The CDR3 length is 13 residues. Trimming took 1 base from V and 7 from J; bases not matched to a gene: 3. Germline CDR1 SGHVS, CDR2 FQNEAQ. Complete variable domain (other parts from reference TRBV7-8 and TRBJ1-1): GAGVSQSPRYKVAKRGQDVALRCDPISGHVSLFWYQQALGQGPEFLTYFQNEAQLDKSGLPSDRFFAERPEGSVSTLKIQRTQQEDSAVYLCASSLDGTVEAFFGQGTRLTVV.

Note on this clone: One end of the junction does not line up with germline, which may come from a read error. V usage is TRBV28 and J usage is TRBJ1-1; D may be TRBD1 (5 bases). The CDR3 sequence is 12 residues long. The germline gives CDR1 MDHEN, CDR2 SYDVKM. This chain's CDR3 is CAGSLDSPEAFF. The CDR3 DNA reads as TGTGCCGGCAGTTTAGACAGTCCTGAAGCTTTCTTT.

The rearrangement links TRBV5-1 to TRBJ2-7; 8 nucleotides match TRBD2. V lost 4 bases, J lost 2 bases, and 2 bases stayed unmatched. The CDR3 is 13 amino acids. In germline, CDR1 is SGHRS, CDR2 YFSETQ. CDR3 amino acids: CASSPAGAYEQYF. Written as DNA, the CDR3 is TGCGCCAGCAGCCCAGCGGGAGCCTACGAGCAGTACTTC.

This chain joins TRBV7-8 and TRBJ2-2, with D possibly TRBD2 on 6 matching bases. Trimming took 2 bases from V and 0 from J, leaving 13 bases between them. Looked up from germline, CDR1 is SGHVS and CDR2 is FQNEAQ. This CDR3 is built from 17 residues. Here the CDR3 DNA reads TGTGCCAGCAGCTTACTTTCGCGGGGACCGAACACCGGGGAGCTGTTTTTT. Translating gives CASSLLSRGPNTGELFF.

This chain links TRBV27 with TRBJ1-6; D is uncertain. V gave up 0 bases and J gave up 14 bases, with 17 bases separating them. CDR3 size: 15 residues. Germline CDR1 MNHEY, CDR2 SMNVEV (reference sequence). The CDR3 loop reads CASSLSWVMGRSLHF. As DNA, the CDR3 is TGTGCCAGCAGTTTATCGTGGGTCATGGGGAGGTCCCTCCACTTT.

This clone was seen a few times. The chain combines TRBV30 with TRBJ1-5; D remains unclear. This CDR3 has 16 residues. Trimming took 0 bases from V and 1 from J, leaving 13 bases between them. Germline assignment: CDR1 GTSNPN and CDR2 SVGIG (reference sequence). This CDR3 reads CAWSVYSPLSNQPQHF. CDR3 DNA: TGTGCCTGGAGTGTATATAGCCCGTTGAGCAATCAGCCCCAGCATTTT.

The chain carries TRBV6-5 and TRBJ1-1; 7 positions agree with TRBD1. The CDR3 spans 14 residues. Germline CDR1 and CDR2: MNHEY and SVGAGI. V dropped 4 bases and J dropped 2; count of bases not matched to a gene: 4. CDR3 in amino acids: CASSSGTANTEAFF. The CDR3 region has the DNA TGTGCCAGCAGTTCCGGGACAGCCAACACTGAAGCTTTCTTT.

The rearrangement joins TRBV28 to TRBJ2-6, with 9 bases fitting TRBD1. The V gene end was trimmed by 5 bases and the J gene end by 2 bases; junction bases not matched to a gene: 10. Germline lookup yields CDR1 MDHEN and CDR2 SYDVKM. The CDR3 covers 18 residues. CDR3 sequence: CASSGRQGVRPGANVLTF. The CDR3 DNA reads TGTGCCAGCAGTGGCCGACAGGGGGTGAGACCTGGGGCCAACGTCCTGACTTTC. Combining the CDR3 with reference TRBV28 and TRBJ2-6 gives the whole variable domain DVKVTQSSRYLVKRTGEKVFLECVQDMDHENMFWYRQDPGLGLRLIYFSYDVKMKEKGDIPEGYSVSREKKERFSLILESASTNQTSMYLCASSGRQGVRPGANVLTFGAGSRLTVL.

In this sample, this clone turned up a few times. This chain joins TRBV19 and TRBJ1-4; 10 bases are shared with TRBD1. CDR3 length equals 14 residues. The J segment lost 7 bases and the V segment lost 4 bases, leaving 3 bases of the junction unmatched. Germline V gene sequence: CDR1 LNHDA, CDR2 SQIVND (reference sequence). The CDR3 region is CASSNGQGGEKLFF. DNA of the CDR3: TGTGCCAGTAGTAATGGACAGGGGGGTGAAAAACTGTTTTTT.

The rearrangement links TRBV5-1 to TRBJ1-5; D not certain. This CDR3 comprises 16 residues. Germline loops: CDR1 SGHRS, CDR2 YFSETQ. Trimming took off 4 bases at V and 2 bases at J, with 16 bases between the two ends. In DNA form, the CDR3 reads TGCGCCAGCAGCCCAATGGGCCCCACGGGCAATCAGCCCCAGCATTTT. This gives the protein CASSPMGPTGNQPQHF.

The CDR3: CASSLFLGLAANEQYF. The CDR3 nucleotides read TGTGCCAGCAGTTTATTTTTGGGACTAGCGGCAAACGAGCAGTACTTC. The J gene is TRBJ2-7, the V gene TRBV28; TRBD2 matches 11 bases. With 1 base clipped from V and 5 bases from J, the junction kept 7 bases outside the gene matches. There are 16 residues in the CDR3. Germline V lookup: CDR1 MDHEN, CDR2 SYDVKM.

The chain is built from TRBV6-1 and TRBJ1-2, with 7 bases that match TRBD1. Germline CDR1 reads MNHNS; CDR2 reads SASEGT. The CDR3 runs 15 residues. Trimming at V came to 6 bases and at J to 5 bases, leaving 12 bases not matched to a gene. CDR3 amino acids: CASSPGRGLVYGYTF. The CDR3 nucleotides read TGTGCCAGCAGCCCTGGTAGGGGGCTGGTTTATGGCTACACCTTC.

V gene TRBV6-6 combines with J gene TRBJ2-1, with D hard to call. Germline V gene data show CDR1 as MNHNY and CDR2 as SVGAGI (reference sequence). The CDR3 runs 14 residues. V was trimmed by 2 bases and J by 8 bases, leaving 13 bases between them. The CDR3 sequence is CASSYMRAGDEQFF. In DNA form, the CDR3 reads TGTGCCAGCAGTTACATGCGAGCTGGTGATGAGCAGTTCTTC.

The rearrangement links TRBV9 to TRBJ1-2; maybe TRBD1 (5 bases). Per germline, CDR1 SGDLS and CDR2 YYNGEE. The V end lost 0 bases, the J end lost 7 bases, and 16 bases lay between the germline ends. CDR3 size: 15 residues. CDR3 nucleotides: TGTGCCAGCAGCGTAGAGGGGCGGGGTGAGGTTGGCTACACCTTC. Translation gives CASSVEGRGEVGYTF. The full variable domain, with the rest looked up from reference TRBV9 and TRBJ1-2, is DSGVTQTPKHLITATGQRVTLRCSPRSGDLSVYWYQQSLDQGLQFLIQYYNGEERAKGNILERFSAQQFPDLHSELNLSSLELGDSALYFCASSVEGRGEVGYTFGSGTRLTVV.

This chain links TRBV6-5 with TRBJ2-7; a weak D match, TRBD2 (6 bases). Germline V gives CDR1 MNHEY, CDR2 SVGAGI. CDR3 length: 13 residues. The V end lost 5 bases, the J end lost 2 bases, and 10 bases lay between the germline ends. Here the CDR3 reads CASSEAGPYEQYF. CDR3 nucleotide sequence: TGTGCCAGCAGTGAAGCGGGTCCCTACGAGCAGTACTTC.

This clone occurred a few times. V and J are TRBV5-6 and TRBJ1-2; D possibly corresponds to TRBD1 (6 bases). The CDR3 extends over 15 amino acids. Per germline, CDR1 SGHDT and CDR2 YYEEEE. V was clipped by 4 bases and J by 7 bases, with 20 bases between them. CDR3 in amino acids: CASSTLLGARGGYTF. The CDR3 region has the DNA TGTGCCAGCAGCACCCTTTTGGGGGCGCGAGGTGGCTACACCTTC.

The V call is TRBV7-9, the J call TRBJ2-3; 10 bases map to TRBD1. Germline CDR1 SEHNR, CDR2 FQNEAQ (reference sequence). V lost 0 bases to trimming and J lost 1 base; unmatched junction nucleotides: 1. The CDR3 consists of 16 residues. The CDR3 nucleotides read TGTGCCAGCAGCTTAGCGGGGACAGGGGGCACAGATACGCAGTATTTT. This encodes CASSLAGTGGTDTQYF.

The V gene is TRBV29-1, the J gene TRBJ1-2; weak D call: TRBD1 (6 bases). Germline CDR1 SQVTM, CDR2 ANQGSEA. V gave up 4 bases and J gave up 2 bases, with 8 bases separating them. The CDR3 contains 12 residues. CDR3 protein: CSVGTENYGYTF. CDR3 nucleotide sequence: TGCAGCGTTGGGACAGAAAACTATGGCTACACCTTC.

The sample holds a few counts of this clone. The chain carries TRBV29-1 and TRBJ2-3; the match to TRBD2 covers 7 bases. CDR1 and CDR2 from the germline V gene are SQVTM and ANQGSEA. V was pared by 0 bases and J by 2 bases, with 5 bases of the junction left unmatched. The CDR3 has 15 residues. The CDR3 sequence: CSVEERGDYTDTQYF. Written as DNA, the CDR3 is TGCAGCGTTGAAGAACGCGGGGACTACACAGATACGCAGTATTTT.

The chain couples TRBV5-4 to TRBJ1-2; 7 positions agree with TRBD1. CDR3 length: 14 amino acids. With V trimmed by 4 bases and J by 3 bases, 6 bases remained unmatched. In germline, CDR1 is SGHNT, CDR2 YYREEE (reference sequence). The CDR3 spells CASSQTGVDYGYTF. DNA of the CDR3: TGTGCCAGCAGCCAAACAGGGGTCGACTATGGCTACACCTTC. Using reference TRBV5-4 and TRBJ1-2 for the parts outside the CDR3, the full variable domain is ETGVTQSPTHLIKTRGQQVTLRCSSQSGHNTVSWYQQALGQGPQFIFQYYREEENGRGNFPPRFSGLQFPNYSSELNVNALELDDSALYLCASSQTGVDYGYTFGSGTRLTVV.